Below, 25 T cell receptor beta chains from the same sample are listed, as sequenced in a study of vaccination effects on CD4 cells after COVID-19. Ahead of sequencing, the ViraFEST assay grew antigen-specific CD4+ T cells using viral peptide pools. Once cultured for approximately ten days, the cells underwent separation to obtain CD4+ T cells. People in the vaccine group had not been infected with SARS-CoV-2 before, and their nucleocapsid antibodies were negative. Repertoires were generated with immunoSEQ multiplex PCR, while TCRdb's copy carries only in-frame clones and drops some. The sample comprises about 55,000 clones, roughly two thirds of which are singletons, and approximately 20% rests with the top ten. Their antigen targets remain unknown. This specimen was CD4+ T cells from PBMCs cultured with SARS-CoV-2 spike peptides, taken before COVID-19 vaccination. All receptors derive from a human donor who received a COVID-19 vaccine.

This clone showed up just a few times. DNA of the CDR3: TGCGCCAGCAGCAGACTAGCGGGAGGGCTAGATGAGCAGTTCTTC. The encoded protein is CASSRLAGGLDEQFF. The gene calls are TRBV5-1 and TRBJ2-1; 14 positions agree with TRBD2. CDR3 size: 15 residues. The germline V gene encodes CDR1 SGHRS and CDR2 YFSETQ. The V gene end was trimmed by 4 bases and the J gene end by 8 bases; junction bases not matched to a gene: 5.

The chain combines TRBV3-1 (or the pseudogene TRBV3-2) with TRBJ2-7; 8 nucleotides agree with TRBD2. The germline V gene encodes CDR1 LGHDT and CDR2 YNNKEL (reference sequence). The CDR3 contains 16 residues. Germline trimming cut 3 bases from V and 0 bases from J; bases unmatched to any gene: 7. CDR3 region: CASSHQLAASSYEQYF. The CDR3 DNA reads TGTGCCAGCAGCCACCAACTAGCGGCGAGCTCCTACGAGCAGTACTTC.

This chain connects TRBV7-2 to TRBJ1-5; D is uncertain. This CDR3 region has 15 residues. Germline V gene lookup returns CDR1 SGHTA and CDR2 FQGNSA. The V gene lost 5 bases and the J gene lost 5 bases, with 16 bases spanning the gap. The CDR3 DNA sequence: TGTGCCAGCAGCGCTACAGCGGTTGTACATCAGCCCCAGCATTTT. Amino acid sequence: CASSATAVVHQPQHF.

The chain employs TRBV9 and TRBJ2-2; maybe TRBD2 (6 bases). V was trimmed by 4 bases and J by 0 bases, leaving 13 bases between them. The CDR3 has 16 amino acids. Per the germline V gene, CDR1 is SGDLS and CDR2 is YYNGEE. Here the CDR3 reads CASSPRGDANTGELFF. The CDR3 nucleotides are TGTGCCAGCAGCCCCCGCGGGGACGCGAACACCGGGGAGCTGTTTTTT.

This clone was recorded only once. This chain uses TRBV27 with TRBJ2-7; D is perhaps TRBD1 (5 bases). This CDR3 has 13 amino acids. V lost 4 bases, J lost 7 bases, and 14 bases lay in between. Germline loops: CDR1 MNHEY, CDR2 SMNVEV (reference sequence). For the CDR3, the DNA is TGTGCCAGCAGTTACGGCAGGGAAGGAGAGCAGTACTTC. Translated: CASSYGREGEQYF.

This chain joins TRBV9 and TRBJ1-6; the match to TRBD1 covers 7 bases. In germline, CDR1 is SGDLS, CDR2 YYNGEE. The CDR3 totals 17 residues. Trimming took 3 bases from V and 9 from J; bases not matched to a gene: 15. In DNA form, the CDR3 reads TGTGCCAGCAGCGCTGGACCAGGGGGTGACTGGACTTCACCCCTCCACTTT. Translating gives CASSAGPGGDWTSPLHF.

The rearrangement joins TRBV5-1 to TRBJ1-3, with 7 positions matching TRBD1. The germline CDR1 and CDR2 sequences are SGHRS and YFSETQ. This CDR3 is 14 amino acids long. V gave up 0 bases and J gave up 4 bases; unmatched junction bases: 1. The CDR3 DNA reads as TGCGCCAGCAGCTTGGAGACAGGGGGAAACACCATATATTTT. Translated: CASSLETGGNTIYF. Full variable domain (missing parts from reference TRBV5-1 and TRBJ1-3): KAGVTQTPRYLIKTRGQQVTLSCSPISGHRSVSWYQQTPGQGLQFLFEYFSETQRNKGNFPGRFSGRQFSNSRSEMNVSTLELGDSALYLCASSLETGGNTIYFGEGSWLTVV.

Points on this clone: Compared with germline, one end of the junction differs, possibly owing to a read error. V usage is TRBV7-2 and J usage is TRBJ2-1; 9 positions agree with TRBD1. The CDR3 has 14 amino acids. Germline CDR1 and CDR2: SGHTA and FQGNSA. CDR3 nucleotide sequence: TGTGCCAGCAGCGGGACAGGGTCCTTCAATGAGCAGTTCTTC. As protein: CASSGTGSFNEQFF.

Only a few counts were recorded for this clone. The chain carries TRBV18 and TRBJ2-7, with 8 bases fitting TRBD2. Per the germline V gene, CDR1 is KGHSH and CDR2 is LQKENI. This CDR3 has 15 amino acids. J gave up 0 bases and V 3 bases, and 4 bases lay outside the gene matches. The CDR3 sequence: CASSPAGTSSYEQYF. Here the CDR3 DNA reads TGTGCCAGCTCACCCGCCGGGACTAGCTCCTACGAGCAGTACTTC. Variable domain in full (rest from reference TRBV18 and TRBJ2-7): NAGVMQNPRHLVRRRGQEARLRCSPMKGHSHVYWYRQLPEEGLKFMVYLQKENIIDESGMPKERFSAEFPKEGPSILRIQQVVRGDSAAYFCASSPAGTSSYEQYFGPGTRLTVT.

A word on this clone: Other DNA variants within this sample encode the same CDR3. The gene calls are TRBV5-1 and TRBJ2-7; TRBD1 is a possible D gene (6 bases). Trimming removed 0 bases at V and 2 bases at J, with 6 bases between. Germline values: CDR1 SGHRS, CDR2 YFSETQ. The CDR3 is made up of 13 amino acids. CDR3 amino acids: CASSLDRAYEQYF. The CDR3 coding sequence is TGCGCCAGCAGCTTGGACAGGGCCTACGAGCAGTACTTC.

This clone qualifies as hyperexpanded. In the same sample, other DNA sequences code for this CDR3. The chain couples TRBV7-2 to TRBJ1-5; D gene unclear. Germline values: CDR1 SGHTA, CDR2 FQGNSA. The CDR3 is 13 residues long. V dropped 4 bases and J dropped 4 bases, with 8 bases sitting between them. The CDR3 protein is CASSSDLNQPQHF. The CDR3 DNA sequence: TGTGCCAGCAGCTCGGATCTGAATCAGCCCCAGCATTTT.

The CDR3 loop is CASSRDRVSGNTIYF. For the CDR3, the DNA is TGTGCCAGCAGTCGTGACAGGGTCTCTGGAAACACCATATATTTT. V gene TRBV2 combines with J gene TRBJ1-3; 7 bases are shared with TRBD1. Germline values: CDR1 SNHLY, CDR2 FYNNEI. The CDR3 covers 15 residues. V dropped 5 bases and J dropped 0; count of bases not matched to a gene: 4.

The gene calls are TRBV20-1 and TRBJ2-7; D is unclear. The V gene's germline CDR1 is DFQATT and CDR2 SNEGSKA (reference sequence). This CDR3 comprises 14 residues. The germline V and J ends were trimmed by 3 bases and 2 bases, with 14 bases remaining between them. In DNA, the CDR3 is TGCAGTGCTAGTGATTGGTTAGTGACCTACGAGCAGTACTTC. Translated, it gives CSASDWLVTYEQYF.

Of note for this clone: Compared with germline, one end of the junction differs, possibly owing to a read error. The V and J genes are TRBV5-4 and TRBJ1-6; the D is unclear. CDR1 is SGHNT and CDR2 is YYREEE in the germline V gene (reference sequence). The CDR3 totals 15 residues. CDR3 in DNA: TGTGCCAGCAGTTTGGGAGGCTCCTATAATTCACCCCTCCACTTT. It encodes CASSLGGSYNSPLHF.

The rearrangement joins TRBV28 to TRBJ1-2; D gene uncertain. The CDR3 sequence is 13 residues long. Germline values: CDR1 MDHEN, CDR2 SYDVKM. V was cut by 4 bases and J by 4 bases, with 10 bases left in between. The CDR3 coding sequence is TGTGCCAGCAGTTCCAGCGACCTCTATGGCTACACCTTC. Protein product: CASSSSDLYGYTF.

This clone was seen once. The chain joins TRBV20-1 to TRBJ2-5, with D hard to call. The CDR3 sequence is 13 residues long. Germline V CDR1 and CDR2: DFQATT, SNEGSKA (reference sequence). Trimming took off 3 bases at V and 1 base at J, with 9 bases between the two ends. The CDR3 coding sequence is TGCAGTGCTAGTCTAGGGCCCCAAGAGACCCAGTACTTC. It translates to CSASLGPQETQYF.

Notes on this clone: At the DNA level, this CDR3 is encoded by other sequences in the same sample as well. The V call is TRBV5-1, the J call TRBJ2-5; D gene unclear. The germline V and J ends were trimmed by 0 bases and 1 base, with 4 bases remaining between them. CDR3 length: 13 residues. Looked up from germline, CDR1 is SGHRS and CDR2 is YFSETQ. CDR3 residues: CASSLDTQETQYF. CDR3 sequence (DNA): TGCGCCAGCAGCTTGGATACCCAAGAGACCCAGTACTTC.

V usage is TRBV18 and J usage is TRBJ2-3; 7 bases line up with TRBD1. After removal of 6 bases from V and 4 bases from J, the junction contained 7 bases not matched to a gene. The germline CDR1 and CDR2 sequences are KGHSH and LQKENI. The CDR3 is made up of 14 amino acids. The CDR3 loop reads CASSQWTGPDTQYF. CDR3 in DNA: TGTGCCAGCTCGCAATGGACAGGACCAGATACGCAGTATTTT.

This clone was detected a few times. J is TRBJ1-6 and V is TRBV30, with D hard to call. This CDR3 region has 14 residues. The germline V gene has CDR1 GTSNPN and CDR2 SVGIG (reference sequence). V lost 2 bases, J lost 8 bases, and 13 bases lay in between. The CDR3 is CAWSLLGFDSPLHF. The CDR3 nucleotides are TGTGCCTGGAGTCTTTTAGGGTTCGATTCACCCCTCCACTTT.

V usage is TRBV27 and J usage is TRBJ1-2; D may be TRBD1 (6 bases). The length of the CDR3 is 16 residues. The germline gives CDR1 MNHEY, CDR2 SMNVEV (reference sequence). Between the trimmed V and J ends, which lost 6 bases and 8 bases, there was a span of 25 bases. The CDR3 coding sequence is TGTGCCAGCAGACCCTACCGGACAGCCCAGAGCGGGGGCTACACCTTC. This sequence encodes CASRPYRTAQSGGYTF.

This clone was counted a few times. The chain links TRBV20-1 to TRBJ1-4; D ambiguous. Per germline, CDR1 DFQATT and CDR2 SNEGSKA (reference sequence). Trimming removed 6 bases at V and 8 bases at J, with 10 bases between. This CDR3 spans 11 amino acids. In DNA form, the CDR3 reads TGCAGTGCCAGCTTGAGGGAAAAACTGTTTTTT. This gives the protein CSASLREKLFF.

The rearrangement links TRBV5-8 to TRBJ2-3, with D uncertain. CDR3 size: 11 residues. V was clipped by 7 bases and J by 6 bases, with 9 bases between them. The germline CDR1 and CDR2 sequences are SGHTS and YDEGEE. The CDR3 sequence: CASGPLDTQYF. The DNA for the CDR3 is TGTGCCAGCGGACCTCTTGATACGCAGTATTTT.

This clone turned up a few times. This chain joins TRBV3-1 (or the pseudogene TRBV3-2) and TRBJ2-1; TRBD2 matches 8 bases. V lost 5 bases to trimming and J lost 7 bases; unmatched junction nucleotides: 10. The CDR3 sequence is 15 residues long. From germline, CDR1 is LGHDT and CDR2 YNNKEL (reference sequence). CDR3 sequence (DNA): TGTGCCAGCAGCTACGCGGGAGGTTCGATGAATGAGCAGTTCTTC. Encoded protein: CASSYAGGSMNEQFF.

This clone occurred once. The chain carries TRBV4-2 and TRBJ1-2, with TRBD1 matching 9 bases. J lost 5 bases, V lost 0 bases, and 7 bases had no gene match. CDR1 and CDR2 from the germline V gene are LGHNA and YNFKEQ. The CDR3 runs 16 residues. The chain's CDR3 is CASSQDQQGAGYGYTF. The CDR3 DNA reads TGTGCCAGCAGCCAAGATCAACAGGGGGCTGGGTATGGCTACACCTTC.

This clone has just a few counts. The chain carries TRBV5-1 and TRBJ2-7; possible D gene TRBD1, 5 bases. V was shortened by 0 bases and J by 4 bases, with 11 bases between the two germline ends. The V gene's germline CDR1 is SGHRS and CDR2 YFSETQ. The CDR3 runs 14 residues. This chain's CDR3 is CASSLGQKEYEQYF. Written as DNA, the CDR3 is TGCGCCAGCAGCTTGGGACAGAAGGAGTACGAGCAGTACTTC.